This T cell receptor (beta chain) emerged from a study of cytomegalovirus exposure and HLA in healthy donors. The overall study: Early on, a data release was issued that held tens of millions of unique TCRs from HLA-typed donors.

The PCR used 60 Vbeta and 13 Jbeta primers. Method: immunoSEQ multiplex PCR; TCRdb's copy keeps in-frame clones and lacks some. The sample lists approximately 150,000 clones; more than 80% were seen once. Nominally healthy donors provided the samples, though records likely missed some immune exposures. This CDR3 has 14 amino acids. J lost 11 bases, V lost 5 bases, and 13 bases had no gene match. Germline V gene sequence: CDR1 SGHTA, CDR2 FQGNSA. Sequencing was carried out using PBMCs. This TCR was sampled from a woman aged 45-65 years in good health and CMV-seronegative. The V and J genes are TRBV7-2 and TRBJ1-1; 8 nucleotides match TRBD1. The CDR3 DNA sequence: TGTGCCAGCAGCCCCGGACCGGGACAGGTATACGCTTTCTTT. Translation: CASSPGPGQVYAFF.